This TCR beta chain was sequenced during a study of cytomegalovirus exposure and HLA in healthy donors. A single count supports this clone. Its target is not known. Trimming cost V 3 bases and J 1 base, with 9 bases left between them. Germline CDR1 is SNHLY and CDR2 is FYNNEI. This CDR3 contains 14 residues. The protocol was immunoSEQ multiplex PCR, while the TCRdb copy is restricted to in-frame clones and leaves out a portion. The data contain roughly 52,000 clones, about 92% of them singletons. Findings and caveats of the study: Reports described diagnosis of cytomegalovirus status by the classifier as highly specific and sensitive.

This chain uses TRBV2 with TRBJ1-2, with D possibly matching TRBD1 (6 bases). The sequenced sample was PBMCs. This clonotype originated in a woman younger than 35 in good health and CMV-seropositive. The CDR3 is CASSERTVNYGYTF. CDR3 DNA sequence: TGTGCCAGCAGTGAGAGGACAGTTAACTATGGCTACACCTTC.